This T cell receptor (beta chain) was found in a study of T cells in Graves' hyperthyroidism and ophthalmopathy. Overall study context: Peripheral blood was secured at the point of initial diagnosis, before any treatment.

Researchers defined stable Graves' hyperthyroidism as no ophthalmopathy progression within 18 months. Patients aged 18 to 65 with hyperthyroidism were newly diagnosed, with duration under 2 months. Concerning this clonotype: Its cognate antigen is unknown.

Deletions cut 3 bases from V and 8 bases from J, with 12 bases between. Germline CDR1 reads SGHKS; CDR2 reads YYEKEE (reference sequence). The CDR3 runs 13 residues. Amplification of TCR beta CDR3 regions was performed using RNA transcripts as template. In the first-round RT-PCR of the TCR CDR3, the HTBI primer set was used. MiXCR, applied by TCRdb to the multiplex PCR reads, yields one record per CDR3 protein. The sample includes about 400,000 distinct CDR3 sequences, roughly 25% of them seen just once. Study-wide findings and caveats: Appearing also in blood were most of the thyroid clonotypes expanded above 0.001.

The clonotype comes from a man aged 45-65 years with Graves' hyperthyroidism. The chain combines TRBV5-5 with TRBJ2-1; D ambiguous. Sequencing was performed on blood. The CDR3 protein is CASSYQSQDEQFF. CDR3 coding DNA: TGTGCCAGCAGCTATCAATCCCAGGATGAGCAGTTCTTC.